Sequencing of this TCR beta chain was carried out in a study of T cell responses to AZD1222 COVID-19 vaccine. Study results and caveats: Mostly white British, mostly female donors; authors suggested clonal diversity may be underestimated. Distributed over spike, vaccine-associated CD4 TCRs predominated at 160-218 and 743-854. Baseline seropositivity occurred in only 5 to 7 AZD1222 recipients.

This CDR3 is 14 amino acids long. With 6 bases clipped from V and 4 bases from J, the junction kept 7 bases outside the gene matches. Germline V gene lookup returns CDR1 MDHEN and CDR2 SYDVKM. Here immunoSEQ multiplex PCR was the method, and the copy in TCRdb shows in-frame clones only, minus some. This sample has roughly 150,000 clones, with around nine tenths found just once. In the case of this clone: The antigen remains unidentified.

The input for sequencing was peripheral blood, taken after recovery from COVID-19. The receptor was isolated from an adult who had recovered from COVID-19. The chain links TRBV28 to TRBJ2-7; 9 bases agree with TRBD1. DNA for the CDR3: TGTGCCAGCAGCCCCAGGACAGGGGAGTACGAGCAGTACTTC. Translating gives CASSPRTGEYEQYF.